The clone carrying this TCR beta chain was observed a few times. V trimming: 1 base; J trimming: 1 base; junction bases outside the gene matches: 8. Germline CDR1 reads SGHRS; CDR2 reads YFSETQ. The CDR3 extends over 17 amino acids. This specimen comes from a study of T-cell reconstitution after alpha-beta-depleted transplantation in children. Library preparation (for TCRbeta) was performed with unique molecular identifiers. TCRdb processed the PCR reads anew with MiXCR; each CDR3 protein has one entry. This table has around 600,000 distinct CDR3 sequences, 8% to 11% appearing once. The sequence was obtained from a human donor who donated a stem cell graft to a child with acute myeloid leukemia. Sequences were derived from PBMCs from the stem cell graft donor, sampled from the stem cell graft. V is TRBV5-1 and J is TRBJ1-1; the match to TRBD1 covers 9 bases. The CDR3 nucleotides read TGCGCCAGCAGCTTGAGTTCCTGGGGACAGGGGAACACTGAAGCTTTCTTT. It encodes CASSLSSWGQGNTEAFF.